A selection of T cell receptor beta chains follows, all from one sample in a study of blood T cell repertoires in COVID-19. Assay: immunoSEQ multiplex PCR; the TCRdb copy retains only in-frame clones and omits some. Of about 100,000 clones in the sample, approximately 89% are singletons; the top ten hold less than 2.5%. What was sequenced was peripheral blood. Source of these receptors: a man aged 50 or older with active COVID-19. The CDR3 runs from the conserved cysteine through the conserved F or W. The D gene is left open where the match is weak. Only part of the rows carry a size: once, few, many, or a class if the clone is expanded.

D gene | J gene | V gene | clone size | CDR3 length | CDR3 protein | CDR3 DNA
- | TRBJ2-2 | TRBV30 | - | 14 | CAWSSHPNTGELFF | TGTGCCTGGAGTTCACACCCAAACACCGGGGAGCTGTTTTTT
- | TRBJ2-3 | TRBV12-3/TRBV12-4 | - | 13 | CASRGSGTDTQYF | TGTGCCAGCCGAGGGAGTGGGACAGATACGCAGTATTTT
TRBD1 | TRBJ1-2 | TRBV19 | - | 15 | CASSIDHRGRYGYTF | TGTGCCAGTAGTATTGATCACAGGGGCCGCTATGGCTACACCTTC
- | TRBJ2-7 | TRBV7-6 | - | 15 | CASSSQGPDWDEQYF | TGTGCCAGCAGCTCACAGGGTCCTGATTGGGACGAGCAGTACTTC
TRBD1 | TRBJ1-2 | TRBV5-1 | - | 17 | CASSTDPGQGLEGGYTF | TGCGCCAGCAGCACTGATCCGGGACAGGGCTTAGAAGGTGGCTACACCTTC
- | TRBJ2-1 | TRBV20-1 | - | 11 | CSAYARGEQFF | TGCAGTGCGTACGCCCGGGGTGAGCAGTTCTTC
- | TRBJ2-1 | TRBV29-1 | - | 11 | CSIAGINEQFF | TGCAGCATCGCAGGGATCAATGAGCAGTTCTTC
- | TRBJ2-2 | TRBV9 | once | 12 | CASSLKEGELFF | TGTGCCAGCAGCTTGAAAGAGGGGGAGCTGTTTTTT
TRBD1 | TRBJ2-3 | TRBV6-6 | - | 13 | CASSPQGADTQYF | TGTGCCAGCAGCCCACAGGGGGCAGATACGCAGTATTTT
- | TRBJ1-1 | TRBV11-2 | once | 14 | CASSFPTVNTEAFF | TGTGCCAGCAGCTTTCCCACAGTGAACACTGAAGCTTTCTTT
- | TRBJ1-1 | TRBV5-4 | - | 16 | CASSPLSGGPNTEAFF | TGTGCCAGCAGCCCTCTTTCGGGGGGCCCCAACACTGAAGCTTTCTTT
- | TRBJ2-5 | TRBV14 | once | 17 | CASSPERVRPSEETQYF | TGTGCCAGCAGCCCAGAGAGGGTTAGGCCGTCGGAAGAGACCCAGTACTTC
- | TRBJ1-2 | TRBV30 | - | 12 | CAGLWGLGGYTF | TGTGCCGGGTTGTGGGGGCTCGGAGGCTACACCTTC
TRBD1 | TRBJ2-7 | TRBV7-9 | - | 13 | CASSLVGTAEQYF | TGTGCCAGCAGCTTAGTAGGGACAGCTGAACAGTACTTC
TRBD1 | TRBJ1-1 | TRBV11-3 | - | 14 | CASSFGTGNTEAFF | TGTGCCAGCAGCTTCGGGACAGGGAACACTGAAGCTTTCTTT
TRBD2 | TRBJ2-5 | TRBV11-2 | - | 14 | CASSQSGGTETQYF | TGTGCCAGCAGCCAGAGCGGGGGGACGGAGACCCAGTACTTC
- | TRBJ2-1 | TRBV14 | - | 14 | CASSQGLTYNEQFF | TGTGCCAGCAGCCAAGGACTGACCTACAATGAGCAGTTCTTC
- | TRBJ1-1 | TRBV18 | - | 13 | CASSLQGNTEAFF | TGTGCCAGCTCACTGCAGGGGAACACTGAAGCTTTCTTT
TRBD1 | TRBJ1-1 | TRBV7-6 | - | 13 | CASSFGTAAEAFF | TGTGCCAGCAGCTTCGGGACAGCTGCTGAAGCTTTCTTT
- | TRBJ1-1 | TRBV29-1 | - | 12 | CSVSQVNTEAFF | TGCAGCGTTTCACAGGTGAACACTGAAGCTTTCTTT
- | TRBJ1-2 | TRBV6-5 | - | 14 | CASTTSGGRYGYTF | TGTGCCAGCACCACGTCGGGAGGGAGATATGGCTACACCTTC
TRBD1 | TRBJ2-2 | TRBV5-1 | few | 18 | CASSSWTGLSQLAGELFF | TGCGCCAGCAGCTCGTGGACAGGGTTGAGCCAGTTGGCCGGGGAGCTGTTTTTT
- | TRBJ1-5 | TRBV5-6 | - | 14 | CASTVTGNNQPQHF | TGTGCCAGCACCGTTACAGGGAACAATCAGCCCCAGCATTTT
- | TRBJ1-5 | TRBV19 | - | 17 | CASSIYGELRLGQPQHF | TGTGCCAGTAGTATATATGGGGAGCTGCGATTGGGTCAGCCCCAGCATTTT
- | TRBJ1-3 | TRBV5-4 | - | 13 | CASSLGEGNTIYF | TGTGCCAGCAGCTTGGGCGAGGGAAACACCATATATTTT
- | TRBJ2-5 | TRBV14 | - | 13 | CASSQDLVGTQYF | TGTGCCAGCAGCCAAGACCTAGTAGGGACCCAGTACTTC
TRBD1 | TRBJ1-2 | TRBV19 | - | 13 | CASSTTGDYGYTF | TGTGCCAGTAGTACCACAGGGGACTATGGCTACACCTTC
TRBD1 | TRBJ2-3 | TRBV6-6 | - | 16 | CASSSRDRGSLGTQYF | TGTGCCAGCAGTTCCCGGGACAGGGGGTCCCTAGGGACGCAGTATTTT
- | TRBJ1-3 | TRBV10-3 | - | 13 | CATSQGNRNTIYF | TGTGCCACCAGCCAGGGGAATCGGAACACCATATATTTT
- | TRBJ2-3 | TRBV5-1 | - | 14 | CASSFRQETDTQYF | TGCGCCAGCAGCTTCCGACAGGAAACAGATACGCAGTATTTT
- | TRBJ2-1 | TRBV6-5 | - | 13 | CATYSRGYNEQFF | TGTGCCACCTACTCCCGAGGATACAATGAGCAGTTCTTC
TRBD1 | TRBJ2-4 | TRBV29-1 | - | 14 | CSLIRDRGFGIQYF | TGCAGCCTTATCCGGGACAGGGGATTTGGCATTCAGTACTTC